This T cell receptor (beta chain) is drawn from a study of blood T cell repertoires in COVID-19. The germline V gene has CDR1 MGHRA and CDR2 YSYEKL. This CDR3 region has 18 residues. Trimming removed 2 bases from V and 1 base from J; junction bases left unmatched: 12. Sequenced by immunoSEQ multiplex PCR; TCRdb stores in-frame clones only, minus some. The sample yields 150,000 to 200,000 clones, roughly 80% seen once. Material: peripheral blood. The V and J genes are TRBV4-1 and TRBJ1-1, with 8 bases identical to TRBD1. The sequence came from a woman in her forties with COVID-19, enrolled during active disease. This chain's CDR3 is CASSQPPRAGTGNTEAFF. CDR3 DNA: TGCGCCAGCAGCCAACCTCCCCGCGCCGGGACAGGGAACACTGAAGCTTTCTTT.